The source of this T cell receptor (beta chain) is a study of OX40 agonist ivuxolimab in advanced cancers. Turning to the study itself: Patients were dosed with the agonistic anti-OX40 (CD134) antibody ivuxolimab.

Excluded were patients having autoimmune disease history or systemic immunosuppression. From germline, CDR1 is SEHNR and CDR2 FQNEAQ (reference sequence). The germline V and J ends were trimmed by 6 bases and 1 base, with 21 bases remaining between them. The CDR3 is 17 residues long. Comments on this clone: Its antigen is unidentified.

The table came from immunoSEQ multiplex PCR; TCRdb's copy has only in-frame clones and leaves some out. The sample yields roughly 24,000 clones, 65% to 85% seen once. Study-wide results and caveats: Relative to CD4+, CD8+ T cells held more expanded clones on average.

The TCR sequence derives from an adult with an advanced solid tumor such as melanoma, head and neck, liver or kidney cancer. Sequenced here: CD4+ or CD8+ T cells sorted from blood, sampled in a trial of the OX40 agonist ivuxolimab. This chain joins TRBV7-9 and TRBJ1-2, with D possibly matching TRBD1 (6 bases). The CDR3: CASSYRERVTINYGYTF. As DNA, the CDR3 is TGTGCCAGCAGTTACAGGGAGAGGGTCACGATTAACTATGGCTACACCTTC.